The entry below describes one T cell receptor beta chain. Its antigen target is currently unknown. Qualities for individual bases were not recorded, and no much larger clone is one base off. This entry belongs to a study of shared clonotypes between healthy human individuals (dated by TCRdb to 2018 to 2020). Concerning the study at large: A few men and two women, aged 18 to 49 years, made up the cohort. Per donor, three plates each were used for CD4 naive and CD4 memory, two for CD8 naive, and one for CD8 memory. To estimate repertoire size and how much clonotypes are shared between individuals, the study performed deep sequencing of blood TCR repertoires from 4 to 6 healthy adults. Each donor's leukapheresis produced roughly between roughly 0.85 and 10 billion PBMCs. To increase sequencing depth and limit assay-specific biases, TCR repertoire library preparation and sequencing were carried out by different laboratories using diverse techniques. Points the paper makes about the study in general: Estimated clonotype richness was generally larger for naive than for memory subsets. When several donors were compared, the shared fraction of clonotypes was about 5% for naive CD4, roughly 3.4% for naive CD8, 2% to 2.5% for memory CD4, and 0.35% to 0.4% for memory CD8. Because the study included only a small number of donors, the genetic and exposure-history diversity represented was limited. Rarefaction of sorted-subset datasets indicated incomplete sequencing despite the large sequencing depth. Based on pairwise subsampling, the degree of clonotype sharing among donors was expected to be affected by sequencing depth. Sampling was restricted to blood, and TCR repertoires in tissues likely differ from the TCR repertoires found in blood. Compared with non-shared clonotypes, clonotypes shared by all four sorted-subset donors had higher generation probabilities.

TCR CDR3 regions were amplified from genomic DNA by multiplex PCR using the deep immunoSEQ assay. Genomic DNA extracted from each cell subset was distributed evenly over all wells of several immunoSEQ 96-well plates, and each plate served as one replicate. For sorted subsets, 200 to 250 ng genomic DNA, equal to 30,000 to 35,000 T cell genomes, was loaded into each replicate PCR. Purified libraries were quantified with a Qubit 3.0 fluorometer, sized on a Bioanalyzer 2100, and re-quantified with the KAPA Library Quantification kit. A separate single-read 150-cycle Illumina NextSeq 550 flow cell was used to sequence each immunoSEQ 96-well plate. The study's own analysis went as follows. Because the immunoSEQ output included only junctional sequences and no quality scores, the filtering could not be the same as the filtering used for full-length reads. Sequences were annotated with PyIR, a Python wrapper for IgBLAST v1.9, and V/J genes and CDR3 were assigned using IMGT germline references. Reads with weak V/J assignments (E-value above 1e-6), missing CDR3, stop codons, out-of-frame junctions, or ambiguous translated residues were removed. A V3J clonotype was defined by an identical inferred V gene, J gene, and CDR3 amino acid sequence. To compute the percentage overlap between repertoires, the number of shared unique clonotypes was divided by the size of the smaller repertoire. Repertoire richness was assessed with RTK rarefaction, the Chao1 estimator, and Recon v2.1 estimates of unobserved clonotypes. Generation probabilities were computed with OLGA for all TCRbeta clonotypes obtained by the gDNA method from a handful of donors. This immuneACCESS table, as held by TCRdb, lists in-frame sequences with V and J called but not all clones. Of the missing ones, under half trace to an unresolved V gene in checked studies; the others have no known cause. The V and J calls and clone size come from that table; D and trimming were worked out from the DNA. The sample table records roughly 530,000 clones; 90% to 97% of these occur just once. The ten largest account for approximately 0.06% of the sample.

Relative to germline, V is 4 bases shorter and J is 10 bases shorter, with 14 bases between their ends. The CDR3 holds 13 amino acids from the cysteine to the phenylalanine. Just the 39-base CDR3 DNA is kept, in frame starting at base 1. The germline V gene sets CDR1 to MDHEN and CDR2 to SYDVKM. Healthy HIV-negative adults with no recently reported acute infections or vaccinations were included as donors. Only Caucasian adults living in Nashville, Tennessee, USA were represented among the donors. CD4+ T cells were enriched through magnetic negative selection, after which naive cells were positively selected on CD45RA and the remaining negative fraction served as the memory subset. Blood was obtained by leukapheresis, after which PBMCs were separated by Ficoll-Histopaque density gradient centrifugation and cryopreserved in liquid nitrogen vapor phase. Analytical flow cytometry was used to check the purity and quantity of every magnetically sorted T cell population. Genomic DNA was isolated from every sorted fraction and measured by UV absorbance on a Nanodrop 2000c.

The TCR originated in a woman in her twenties or thirties in good health. The sequence is built from TRBV28 and TRBJ1-5; the D gene is unclear. Sequencing used naive CD4+ T cells sorted from blood. The cell subset or site label on this specimen signifies: CD45RA+ positively selected. The CDR3 reads as follows: CASSYDNYDPQHF. The bases are TGTGCCAGCAGTTATGACAACTATGACCCCCAGCATTTT.